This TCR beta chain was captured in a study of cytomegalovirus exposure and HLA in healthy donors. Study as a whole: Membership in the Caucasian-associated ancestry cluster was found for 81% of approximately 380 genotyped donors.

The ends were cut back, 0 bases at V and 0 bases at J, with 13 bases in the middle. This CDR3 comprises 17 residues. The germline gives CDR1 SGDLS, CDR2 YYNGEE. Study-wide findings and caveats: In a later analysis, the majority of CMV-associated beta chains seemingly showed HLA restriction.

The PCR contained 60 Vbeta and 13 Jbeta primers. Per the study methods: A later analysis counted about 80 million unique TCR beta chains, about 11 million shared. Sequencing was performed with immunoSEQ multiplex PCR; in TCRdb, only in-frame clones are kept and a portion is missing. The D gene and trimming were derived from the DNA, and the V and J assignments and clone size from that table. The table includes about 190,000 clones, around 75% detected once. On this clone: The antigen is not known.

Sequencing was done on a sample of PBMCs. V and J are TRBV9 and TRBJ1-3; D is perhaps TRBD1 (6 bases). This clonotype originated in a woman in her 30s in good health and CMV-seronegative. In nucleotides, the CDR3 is TGTGCCAGCAGCGTAGGAGGGGGACACTTCTCTGGAAACACCATATATTTT. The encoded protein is CASSVGGGHFSGNTIYF.